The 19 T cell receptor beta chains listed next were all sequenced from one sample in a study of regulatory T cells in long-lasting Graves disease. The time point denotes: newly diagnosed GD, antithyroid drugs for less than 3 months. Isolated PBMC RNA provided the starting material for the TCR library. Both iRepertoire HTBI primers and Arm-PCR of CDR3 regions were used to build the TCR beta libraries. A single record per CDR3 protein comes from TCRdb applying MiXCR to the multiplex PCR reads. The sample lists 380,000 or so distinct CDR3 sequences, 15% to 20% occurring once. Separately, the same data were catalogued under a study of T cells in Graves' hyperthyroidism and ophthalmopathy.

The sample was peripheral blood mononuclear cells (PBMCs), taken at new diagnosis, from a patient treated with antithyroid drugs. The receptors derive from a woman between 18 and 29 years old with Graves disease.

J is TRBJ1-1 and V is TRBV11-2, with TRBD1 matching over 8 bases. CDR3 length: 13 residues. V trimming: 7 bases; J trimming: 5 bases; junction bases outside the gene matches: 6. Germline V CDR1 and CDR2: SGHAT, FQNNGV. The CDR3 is CASIGTGETEAFF. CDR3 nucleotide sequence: TGTGCCAGCATTGGGACAGGTGAGACTGAAGCTTTCTTT.

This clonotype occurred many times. The CDR3 spells CASSEPWIAGATDTQYF. The CDR3 bases are TGTGCCAGCAGTGAACCGTGGATAGCGGGGGCCACAGATACGCAGTATTTT. This chain connects TRBV2 to TRBJ2-3, with 9 bases fitting TRBD2. The CDR3 spans 17 residues. CDR1 SNHLY and CDR2 FYNNEI come from the germline V gene. Trimming removed 2 bases from V and 2 bases from J; junction bases left unmatched: 8.

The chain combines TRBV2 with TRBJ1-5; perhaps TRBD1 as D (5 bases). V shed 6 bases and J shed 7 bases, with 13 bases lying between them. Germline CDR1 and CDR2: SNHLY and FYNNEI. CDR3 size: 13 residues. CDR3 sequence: CASSSPGGQPQHF. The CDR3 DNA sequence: TGTGCCAGCAGCAGCCCCGGGGGGCAGCCCCAGCATTTT.

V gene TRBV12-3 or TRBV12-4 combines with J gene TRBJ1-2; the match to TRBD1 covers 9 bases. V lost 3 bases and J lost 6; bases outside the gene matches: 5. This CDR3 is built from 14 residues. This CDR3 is CASSLDRGLDGYTF. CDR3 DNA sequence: TGTGCCAGCAGTTTGGACAGGGGATTAGATGGCTACACCTTC.

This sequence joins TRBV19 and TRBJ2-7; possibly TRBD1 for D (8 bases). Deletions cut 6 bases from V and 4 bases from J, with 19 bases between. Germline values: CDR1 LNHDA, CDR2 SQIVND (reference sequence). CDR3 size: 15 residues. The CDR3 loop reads CASRLTDRGGYEQYF. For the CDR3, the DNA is TGTGCCAGTAGACTCACCGACAGGGGAGGGTACGAGCAGTACTTC.

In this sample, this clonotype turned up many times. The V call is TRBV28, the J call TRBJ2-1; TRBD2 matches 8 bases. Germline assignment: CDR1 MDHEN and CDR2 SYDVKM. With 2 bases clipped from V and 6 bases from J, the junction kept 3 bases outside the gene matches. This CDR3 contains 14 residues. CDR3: CASSLTSGRNEQFF. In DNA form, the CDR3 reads TGTGCCAGCAGTTTAACTAGCGGCCGCAATGAGCAGTTCTTC.

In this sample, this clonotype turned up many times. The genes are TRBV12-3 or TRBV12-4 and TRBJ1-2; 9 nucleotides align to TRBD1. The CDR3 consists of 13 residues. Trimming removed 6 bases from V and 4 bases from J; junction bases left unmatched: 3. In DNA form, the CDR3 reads TGTGCCAGCAGCGACAGGGGGATCTATGGCTACACCTTC. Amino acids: CASSDRGIYGYTF.

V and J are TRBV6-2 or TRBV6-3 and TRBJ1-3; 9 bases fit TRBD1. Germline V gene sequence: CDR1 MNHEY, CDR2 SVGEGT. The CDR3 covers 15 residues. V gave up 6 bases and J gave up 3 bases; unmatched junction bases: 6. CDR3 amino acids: CASSGQGLYGNTIYF. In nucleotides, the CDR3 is TGTGCCAGCAGCGGACAGGGGCTCTATGGAAACACCATATATTTT.

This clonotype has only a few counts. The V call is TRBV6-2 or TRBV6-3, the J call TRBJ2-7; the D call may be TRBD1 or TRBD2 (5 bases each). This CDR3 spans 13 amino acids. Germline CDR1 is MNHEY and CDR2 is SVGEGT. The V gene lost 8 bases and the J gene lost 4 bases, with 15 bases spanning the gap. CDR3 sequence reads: CASPGDREYEQYF. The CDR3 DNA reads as TGTGCCAGCCCCGGGGACCGAGAGTACGAGCAGTACTTC.

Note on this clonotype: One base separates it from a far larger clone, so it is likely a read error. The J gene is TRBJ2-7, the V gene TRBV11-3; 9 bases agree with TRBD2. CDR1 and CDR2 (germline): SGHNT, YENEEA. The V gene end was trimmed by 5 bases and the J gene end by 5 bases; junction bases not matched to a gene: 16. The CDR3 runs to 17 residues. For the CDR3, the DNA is TGTGCCAGCAGCCCGCCCAAGGTAGCGGGAGACACAAACGAGCAGTACTTC. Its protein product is CASSPPKVAGDTNEQYF.

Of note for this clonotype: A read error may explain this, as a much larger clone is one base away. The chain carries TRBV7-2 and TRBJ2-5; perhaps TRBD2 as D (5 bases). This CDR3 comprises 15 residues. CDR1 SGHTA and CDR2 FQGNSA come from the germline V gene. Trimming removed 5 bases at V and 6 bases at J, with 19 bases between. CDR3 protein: CTSSAHLGSKKTQYF. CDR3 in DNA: TGTACCAGCAGCGCCCATTTGGGGAGTAAGAAGACCCAGTACTTC.

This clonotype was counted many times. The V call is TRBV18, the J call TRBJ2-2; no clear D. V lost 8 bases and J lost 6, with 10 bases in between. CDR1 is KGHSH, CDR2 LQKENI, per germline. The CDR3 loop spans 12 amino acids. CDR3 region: CASSPGPGELFF. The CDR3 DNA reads TGTGCCAGCAGCCCCGGACCCGGGGAGCTGTTTTTT.

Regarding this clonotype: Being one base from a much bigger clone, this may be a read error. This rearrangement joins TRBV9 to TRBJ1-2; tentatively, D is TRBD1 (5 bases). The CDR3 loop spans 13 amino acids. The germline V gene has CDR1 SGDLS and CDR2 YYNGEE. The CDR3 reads CASSGGSNDGCTF. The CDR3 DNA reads TGTGCCAGCTCCGGGGGGTCTAATGATGGCTGCACCTTC.

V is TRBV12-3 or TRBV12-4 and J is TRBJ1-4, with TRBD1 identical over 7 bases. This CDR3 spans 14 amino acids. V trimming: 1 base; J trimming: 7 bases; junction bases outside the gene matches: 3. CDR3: CASSLVAGGEKLFF. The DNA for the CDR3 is TGTGCCAGCAGTTTAGTGGCAGGGGGTGAAAAACTGTTTTTT.

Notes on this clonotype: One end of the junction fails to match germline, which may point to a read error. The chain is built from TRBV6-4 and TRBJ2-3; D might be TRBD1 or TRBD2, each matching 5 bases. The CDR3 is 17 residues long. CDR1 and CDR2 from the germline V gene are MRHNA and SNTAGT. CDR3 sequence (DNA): TGTGCCAGCAGTTACTCCCGGGGCCCCGGGGCCACAGATACGCAGTATTTT. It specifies CASSYSRGPGATDTQYF.

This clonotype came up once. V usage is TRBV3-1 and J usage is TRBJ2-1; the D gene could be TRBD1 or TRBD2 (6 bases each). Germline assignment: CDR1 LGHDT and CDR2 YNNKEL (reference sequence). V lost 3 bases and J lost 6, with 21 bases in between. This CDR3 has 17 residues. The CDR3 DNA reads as TGTGCCAGCAGCCACCAACCGGGGGCGACCACGACCAATGAGCAGTTCTTC. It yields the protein CASSHQPGATTTNEQFF.

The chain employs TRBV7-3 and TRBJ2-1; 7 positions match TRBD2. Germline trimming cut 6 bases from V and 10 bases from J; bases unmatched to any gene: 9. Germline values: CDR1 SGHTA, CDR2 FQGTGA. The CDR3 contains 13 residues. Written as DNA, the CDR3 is TGTGCCAGCAGTGAAGGCGGGAGCGGGGAGCAGTTCTTC. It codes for CASSEGGSGEQFF. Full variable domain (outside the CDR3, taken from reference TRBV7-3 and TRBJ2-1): GAGVSQTPSNKVTEKGKYVELRCDPISGHTALYWYRQSLGQGPEFLIYFQGTGAADDSGLPNDRFFAVRPEGSVSTLKIQRTERGDSAVYLCASSEGGSGEQFFGPGTRLTVL.

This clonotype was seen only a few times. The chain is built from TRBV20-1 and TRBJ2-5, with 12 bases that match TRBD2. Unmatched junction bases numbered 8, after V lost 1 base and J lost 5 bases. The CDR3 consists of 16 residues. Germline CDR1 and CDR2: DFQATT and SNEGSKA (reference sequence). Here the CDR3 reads CSARGWGLAGQETQYF. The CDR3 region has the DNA TGCAGTGCTAGAGGATGGGGACTAGCGGGTCAGGAGACCCAGTACTTC.

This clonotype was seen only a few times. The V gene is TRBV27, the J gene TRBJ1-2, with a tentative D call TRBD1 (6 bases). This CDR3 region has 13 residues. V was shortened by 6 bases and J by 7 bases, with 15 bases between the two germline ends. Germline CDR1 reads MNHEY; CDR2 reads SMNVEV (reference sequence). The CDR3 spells CASRDSTSIGYTF. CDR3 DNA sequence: TGTGCCAGCAGGGACAGTACTTCTATTGGCTACACCTTC.